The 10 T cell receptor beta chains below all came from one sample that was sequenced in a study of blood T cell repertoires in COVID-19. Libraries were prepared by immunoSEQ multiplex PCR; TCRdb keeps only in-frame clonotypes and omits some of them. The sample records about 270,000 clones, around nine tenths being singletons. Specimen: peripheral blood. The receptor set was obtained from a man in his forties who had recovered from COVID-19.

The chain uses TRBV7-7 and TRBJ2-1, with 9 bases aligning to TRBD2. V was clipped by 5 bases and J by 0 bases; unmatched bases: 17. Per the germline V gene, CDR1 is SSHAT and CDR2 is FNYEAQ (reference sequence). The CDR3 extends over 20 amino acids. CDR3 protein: CASSLREELAGSSSYNEQFF. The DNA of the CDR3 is TGTGCCAGCAGCCTCCGCGAGGAGCTAGCGGGAAGTAGCTCCTACAATGAGCAGTTCTTC.

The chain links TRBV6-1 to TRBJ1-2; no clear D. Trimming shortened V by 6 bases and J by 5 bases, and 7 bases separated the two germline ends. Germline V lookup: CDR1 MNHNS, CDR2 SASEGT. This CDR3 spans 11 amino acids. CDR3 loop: CASRTDYGYTF. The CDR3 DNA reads TGTGCCAGCAGAACAGATTATGGCTACACCTTC.

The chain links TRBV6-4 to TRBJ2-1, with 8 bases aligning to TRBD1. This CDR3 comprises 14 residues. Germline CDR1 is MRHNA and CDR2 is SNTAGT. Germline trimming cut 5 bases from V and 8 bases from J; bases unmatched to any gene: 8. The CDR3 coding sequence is TGTGCCAGCAGTCGAGGGACAGGTGGGCATGAGCAGTTCTTC. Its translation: CASSRGTGGHEQFF.

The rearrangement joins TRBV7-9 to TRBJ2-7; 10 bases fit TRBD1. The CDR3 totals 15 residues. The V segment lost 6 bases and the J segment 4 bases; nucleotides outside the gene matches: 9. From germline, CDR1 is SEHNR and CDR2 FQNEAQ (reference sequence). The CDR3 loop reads CASSRATGGIYEQYF. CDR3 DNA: TGTGCCAGCAGTCGAGCGACAGGGGGCATATACGAGCAGTACTTC.

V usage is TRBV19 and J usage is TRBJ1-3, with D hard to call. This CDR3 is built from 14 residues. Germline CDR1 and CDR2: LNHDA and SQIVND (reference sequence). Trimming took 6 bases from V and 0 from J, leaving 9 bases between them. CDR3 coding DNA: TGTGCCAGTAGACCGGTGCACTCTGGAAACACCATATATTTT. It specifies CASRPVHSGNTIYF.

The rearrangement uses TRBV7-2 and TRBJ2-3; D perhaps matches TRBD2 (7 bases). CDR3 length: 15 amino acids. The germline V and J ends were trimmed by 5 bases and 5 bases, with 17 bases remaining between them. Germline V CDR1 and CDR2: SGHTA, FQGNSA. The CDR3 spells CASSEYGGPGDTQYF. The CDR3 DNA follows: TGTGCCAGCAGCGAATACGGGGGGCCCGGAGATACGCAGTATTTT.

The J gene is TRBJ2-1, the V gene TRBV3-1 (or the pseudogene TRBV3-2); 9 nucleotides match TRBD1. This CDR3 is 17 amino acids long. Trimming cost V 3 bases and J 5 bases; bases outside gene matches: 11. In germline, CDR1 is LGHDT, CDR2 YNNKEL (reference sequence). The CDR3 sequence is CASSQGQGLAGDNEQFF. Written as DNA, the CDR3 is TGTGCCAGCAGCCAGGGACAGGGTTTGGCAGGGGACAATGAGCAGTTCTTC.

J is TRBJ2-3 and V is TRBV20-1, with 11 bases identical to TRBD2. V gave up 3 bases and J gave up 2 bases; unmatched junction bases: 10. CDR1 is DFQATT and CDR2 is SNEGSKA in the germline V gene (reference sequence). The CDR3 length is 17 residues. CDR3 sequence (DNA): TGCAGTGCTAGTTCTAGGCTAGCGGGGGGTGTCACAGATACGCAGTATTTT. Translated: CSASSRLAGGVTDTQYF.

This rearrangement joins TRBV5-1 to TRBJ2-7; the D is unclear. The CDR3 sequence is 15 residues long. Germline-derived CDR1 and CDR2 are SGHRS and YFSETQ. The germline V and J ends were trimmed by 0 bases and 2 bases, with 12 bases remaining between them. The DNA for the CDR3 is TGCGCCAGCAGCTTGGCCAATAGCCTTCCCTACGAGCAGTACTTC. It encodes CASSLANSLPYEQYF.

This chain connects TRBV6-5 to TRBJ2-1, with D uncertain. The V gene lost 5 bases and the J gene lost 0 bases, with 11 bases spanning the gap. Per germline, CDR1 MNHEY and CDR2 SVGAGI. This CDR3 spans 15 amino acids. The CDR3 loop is CASSRFLSSYNEQFF. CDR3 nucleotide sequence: TGTGCCAGCAGTCGGTTCTTGAGCTCCTACAATGAGCAGTTCTTC.